The subject of this entry is one T cell receptor beta chain. This clonotype was seen a handful of times. No antigen is known for it. No much larger clone is present one base from it, and per-base qualities are unavailable. The TCR beta CDR3 regions were amplified from RNA transcripts. For the first round of RT-PCR on the TCR CDR3, the HTBI primer set was used together with the Qiagen OneStep RT-PCR kit. Libraries were constructed in a second round of multiplex PCR, after which size selection and purification were performed. Libraries were sequenced paired-end with 100 bp reads on an Illumina HiSeq2000. As for how the authors treated the data: SOAPnuke was used to process the raw data, with reads discarded if the reads contained adapters or uncalled bases, had a mean Phred below 15, or lacked an exact constant-primer or identifier match. COPE v1.2.5 was used to merge high-quality paired reads, and clonotypes were defined as unique nucleotide sequences. Clonotypes were aligned to IMGT TRBV, TRBD and TRBJ reference segments using MiTCR v1.1. The analysis included only V-J combinations with a frequency above 0.0001, which together covered around 99% of the repertoires. The TCS score was defined as the ratio of F50 (clonal expansion) to E x V (chaos), calculated using BLOSUM62-based TCRdist between CDR3 peptides within each V-J. Welch's t-statistics and random forest reduced around 550 V-J features to around 14, which were used in a naive Bayes classifier (R e1071). TCRdb trimmed public reads at Q25 via fastp, called clones via MiXCR and kept in-frame beta chains. Rows with one shared CDR3 protein collapse into an entry with the most common genes and DNA. The V and J calls and clone size are TCRdb's, not the authors'. The sample contains under 450,000 distinct CDR3 sequences, approximately 14% of them found a single time. The biggest ten clones account for 7.7% of the sample.

Stable Graves' hyperthyroidism was defined as no progression to ophthalmopathy during 18 months of follow-up. Hyperthyroidism patients were aged 18 to 65 years and newly diagnosed, with disease duration of less than 2 months. Patients with uncontrolled infections, other autoimmune diseases, pregnancy or lactation were excluded. Clinical symptoms, serum thyroxine and TRAb, thyroid ultrasound, and orbital computed tomography formed the basis for the diagnoses. Ficoll-Paque density gradient centrifugation was used to isolate PBMCs from about 9 ml of fresh peripheral blood. Total RNA was extracted using Trizol reagent, and RNA quality was assessed on an Agilent 2100 Bioanalyzer. The sample is drawn from a study of T cells in Graves' hyperthyroidism and ophthalmopathy (dated by TCRdb to about 2019). Background for the entire study: Peripheral blood was collected at initial diagnosis, before any treatment. Thyroid tissue and blood T-cell repertoires from over 5 Graves' hyperthyroidism patients were also compared in the study. The 100 or so discovery patients were divided at random into training and test sets in a 7:3 ratio. After sampling, hyperthyroidism patients received methimazole starting at 30 mg daily, and ophthalmopathy patients received high-dose intravenous methylprednisolone. A discovery cohort of about a hundred patients, approximately 45 with Graves' ophthalmopathy and 55 to 60 with stable Graves' hyperthyroidism, was used to find distinguishing TCR V-J signatures. Prospective prediction of ophthalmopathy was tested in an independent validation cohort of approximately 19 hyperthyroidism patients and some 17 patients who later progressed to ophthalmopathy. The paper describes TCR Vbeta CDR3 sequencing of 130 to 150 peripheral blood samples, made up of 43 ophthalmopathy patients, 70 to 75 hyperthyroidism patients and 17 progressor patients. Paper-wide results and their limitations: In validation, the model predicted progression to ophthalmopathy a median of about 6.8 months before onset, with approximately 71% sensitivity and about 75% specificity. Ophthalmopathy was separated from stable hyperthyroidism by a 13 V-J signature model, with around 90% sensitivity and about 81% specificity obtained in cross-validation and 80%/75% obtained in testing. Most expanded thyroid clonotypes (frequency above 0.001) were also detected in blood, a finding suggesting that blood repertoires may reflect thyroid immune responses. No statistical method was used to set the sample size in advance, and investigators knew the group allocation.

Sample: blood. The TCR originated in a young woman with Graves' hyperthyroidism.

The nucleotide sequence reads TGTGCCAGCAGCCAAGTTATGGGACAGGGGAAATCACCCCTCCACTTT. This codes for CASSQVMGQGKSPLHF. This receptor chain uses TRBV3-1 and TRBJ1-6; a stretch of 10 junction bases matches TRBD1. V ends up 1 base short and J 10 bases short, with an unmatched junction base count of 7. The CDR3 sequence holds 16 residues, the cysteine and phenylalanine included. Only CDR3 DNA remains: 48 bases, in frame from the first base. CDR1 LGHDT and CDR2 YNNKEL were looked up in the germline V gene (reference sequence).